This T cell receptor (beta chain) was identified in a study of OX40 agonist ivuxolimab in advanced cancers. Study-level background: A mean age of approximately 58 years, range about 23 to 90, was recorded, and approximately 79% were male.

Using immunoSEQ multiplex PCR, the repertoire was profiled, and TCRdb retains in-frame clones only, with some absent. The sample holds fewer than 65,000 clones, about 80% seen once. Broader study findings: Expanded clones belonging to CD8+ T cells outnumbered, on average, those of CD4+.

Comment on this clone: The antigen remains undetermined.

The CDR3 covers 16 residues. Germline loops: CDR1 WSHSY, CDR2 SAAADI. Trimming removed 6 bases from V and 1 base from J; junction bases left unmatched: 10. The sequenced sample was CD4+ or CD8+ T cells sorted from blood, obtained in a trial of the OX40 agonist ivuxolimab. The V gene is TRBV10-2, the J gene TRBJ1-2; 8 nucleotides agree with TRBD1. This clonotype originated in an adult with an advanced solid tumor such as melanoma, head and neck, liver or kidney cancer. CDR3 bases: TGCGCCAGCAGGGAATGGACAGGGACCTTTAACTATGGCTACACCTTC. It translates to CASREWTGTFNYGYTF.